One and the same sample provided the 13 T cell receptor beta chains below, sequenced in a study of blood T cell repertoires in COVID-19 (dated by TCRdb to about 2020). The library relied on the immunoSEQ multiplex PCR assay. TCRdb carries this immuneACCESS record with in-frame sequences only. Its versions omit some clonotypes, under half of them owing to an unresolved V gene in the studies checked, with the rest unexplained. For this sample there are 90,000 to 150,000 clones; about 80% appear just once. Of the sample, approximately 3.9% falls within the top ten clones. The sequenced sample consisted of peripheral blood. The receptors originated from an elderly woman with acute or convalescent COVID-19.

This chain uses TRBV27 with TRBJ1-4; D remains ambiguous. Trimming pared 4 bases from V and 6 bases from J, leaving 12 bases between. CDR1 is MNHEY, CDR2 SMNVEV, per germline (reference sequence). The CDR3 has 14 residues. The CDR3 DNA is TGTGCCAGCAGTTCCGTGGCCACCGATGAAAAACTGTTTTTT. The encoded protein is CASSSVATDEKLFF.

This rearrangement joins TRBV29-1 to TRBJ1-3; 10 nucleotides agree with TRBD1. The CDR3 contains 19 residues. Trimming at V came to 6 bases and at J to 1 base, leaving 18 bases not matched to a gene. Germline V gene data show CDR1 as SQVTM and CDR2 as ANQGSEA. The DNA for the CDR3 is TGCAGCGTAGGGGGTTCGATTAAAGGGGACAGGGGATCTGGAAACACCATATATTTT. This gives the protein CSVGGSIKGDRGSGNTIYF.

The genes are TRBV7-6 and TRBJ2-3, with TRBD2 matching over 12 bases. CDR1 and CDR2 from the germline V gene are SGHVS and FNYEAQ. V was clipped by 5 bases and J by 5 bases; unmatched bases: 8. The CDR3 length is 16 residues. CDR3 sequence (DNA): TGTGCCAGCAGCCCTACTAGCGGGGGGTGGGGAGATACGCAGTATTTT. This encodes CASSPTSGGWGDTQYF.

The gene calls are TRBV6-5 and TRBJ2-2, with a possible D match to TRBD2 (7 bases). CDR3 length equals 14 residues. V shed 6 bases and J shed 5 bases, with 13 bases lying between them. Germline CDR1 reads MNHEY; CDR2 reads SVGAGI. CDR3 DNA: TGTGCCAGCAGGCGAGAGGGGGGGACCGGGGAGCTGTTTTTT. The encoded protein is CASRREGGTGELFF.

A word on this clone: One end of the junction does not line up with germline, which may come from a read error. The chain employs TRBV5-1 and TRBJ2-2; 7 bases map to TRBD2. Germline V gene sequence: CDR1 SGHRS, CDR2 YFSETQ. The CDR3 has 14 residues. CDR3 loop: CASSFGGNAGELFF. For the CDR3, the DNA is TGCGCCAGCAGCTTCGGGGGGAACGCCGGGGAGCTGTTTTTT. Supplemented by reference TRBV5-1 and TRBJ2-2, the full variable domain reads KAGVTQTPRYLIKTRGQQVTLSCSPISGHRSVSWYQQTPGQGLQFLFEYFSETQRNKGNFPGRFSGRQFSNSRSEMNVSTLELGDSALYLCASSFGGNAGELFFGEGSRLTVL.

The chain employs TRBV19 and TRBJ1-5; D is perhaps TRBD1 (6 bases). The CDR3 has 16 residues. The germline CDR1 and CDR2 sequences are LNHDA and SQIVND (reference sequence). V dropped 6 bases and J dropped 0 bases, with 15 bases sitting between them. The CDR3 here is CASSPRTDYSNQPQHF. Written as DNA, the CDR3 is TGTGCCAGTAGCCCCAGGACAGACTATAGCAATCAGCCCCAGCATTTT. Drawing the rest from reference TRBV19 and TRBJ1-5, the complete variable domain is DGGITQSPKYLFRKEGQNVTLSCEQNLNHDAMYWYRQDPGQGLRLIYYSQIVNDFQKGDIAEGYSVSREKKESFPLTVTSAQKNPTAFYLCASSPRTDYSNQPQHFGDGTRLSIL.

This rearrangement joins TRBV6-5 to TRBJ1-3, with D possibly being TRBD1 (6 bases). This CDR3 spans 15 amino acids. V was trimmed by 5 bases and J by 3 bases, leaving 14 bases between them. CDR1 is MNHEY, CDR2 SVGAGI, per germline. CDR3 in amino acids: CASSQLQGLGNTIYF. The CDR3 bases are TGTGCCAGCAGTCAATTACAGGGTCTTGGAAACACCATATATTTT.

The V and J genes are TRBV4-3 and TRBJ1-4; TRBD1 is a possible D gene (5 bases). In germline, CDR1 is LGHNA, CDR2 YSLEER. V lost 0 bases to trimming and J lost 3 bases, with 17 bases between them. The CDR3 covers 18 residues. The CDR3 sequence is CASSQDIMASGANEKLFF. The CDR3 bases are TGCGCCAGCAGCCAAGATATCATGGCCTCGGGGGCTAATGAAAAACTGTTTTTT.

The chain has TRBV30 and TRBJ1-2, with D perhaps TRBD1 (6 bases). The V gene's germline CDR1 is GTSNPN and CDR2 SVGIG (reference sequence). CDR3 length equals 13 residues. The V end was cut by 0 bases, the J end by 3 bases, with 8 bases between. The CDR3 DNA reads TGTGCCTGGAGTGTAGCAGGGGACTATGGCTACACCTTC. Protein: CAWSVAGDYGYTF.

This chain connects TRBV5-1 to TRBJ2-7, with D possibly TRBD2 on 5 matching bases. Per germline, CDR1 SGHRS and CDR2 YFSETQ. The CDR3 has 14 amino acids. The V gene lost 2 bases and the J gene lost 5 bases, with 14 bases spanning the gap. The chain's CDR3 is CASSFGVGGNEQYF. The CDR3 DNA is TGCGCCAGCAGCTTTGGTGTAGGAGGCAACGAGCAGTACTTC.

The gene calls are TRBV7-9 and TRBJ2-3; the match to TRBD2 covers 12 bases. The CDR3 covers 16 residues. The trim removed 3 bases at V and 1 base at J, leaving 2 bases unmatched. The germline gives CDR1 SEHNR, CDR2 FQNEAQ (reference sequence). For the CDR3, the DNA is TGTGCCAGCAGCTTCCGACTAGCGGGGGGCACAGATACGCAGTATTTT. Translated, it gives CASSFRLAGGTDTQYF.

This sequence joins TRBV29-1 and TRBJ1-2; D is possibly TRBD1 (5 bases). This CDR3 is built from 12 residues. The V end was cut by 4 bases, the J end by 6 bases, with 12 bases between. Germline CDR1 and CDR2: SQVTM and ANQGSEA. The CDR3 DNA sequence: TGCAGCGTTGGGGTGCGGGGGGATGGCTACACCTTC. Translated, it gives CSVGVRGDGYTF.

V usage is TRBV5-5 and J usage is TRBJ2-3; 7 nucleotides agree with TRBD2. CDR1 and CDR2 from the germline V gene are SGHKS and YYEKEE (reference sequence). Trimming removed 1 base from V and 2 bases from J; junction bases left unmatched: 4. The CDR3 loop spans 15 amino acids. The CDR3 DNA is TGTGCCAGCAGCTTGCCCGCGGGAGCCACAGATACGCAGTATTTT. Translation gives CASSLPAGATDTQYF.